The sequence of this T cell receptor beta chain was determined in a study of blood T cell repertoires in COVID-19 (dated by TCRdb to between 2020 and 2021). Context from the whole study: Samples covering the acute and convalescent phases of COVID-19 were provided by collaborators in the United States, Italy and Spain. The material from the prospective study consisted of cDNA or gDNA derived from T cells, B-cell-depleted T cells, or PBMCs. The repertoires were released in a freely available public database meant as a resource for research on the immune response to SARS-CoV-2. The dataset comprised deeply sampled blood TCRbeta repertoires from subjects exposed to, actively infected with, or recovered from COVID-19. Where available, HLA class I and class II types were obtained from metadata supplied by the sample provider rather than from assay-based typing. Nearly every sample came with metadata listing a de-identified subject ID, COVID-19 status, age in years and sex. The samples were drawn from two sources: the first 160 participants of the ongoing ImmuneRACE study, and 1,200 or so subjects contributed by 6 global collaborators. General findings and caveats noted by the study authors: The quantity of clinical and demographic metadata differed by source and by participant and was supplied without curation.

TCRbeta CDR3 regions were amplified from genomic DNA using the immunoSEQ Assay, a bias-controlled multiplex PCR. Under the source paper's analysis protocol: Nucleated cell counts per sample were estimated from amplification of reference gene primers within the assay. Sequence reads were collapsed and filtered to measure the absolute abundance of every unique TCRbeta CDR3 rearrangement. For each sample, productive Simpson clonality was calculated as the square root of Simpson's diversity index over productive rearrangements. Imported from immuneACCESS, the table was reduced by TCRdb to in-frame sequences with V and J called. These copies leave out some clones; in studies compared against another copy, an unresolved V gene accounts for under half, and the cause of the remainder is not known. V, J and clone size reflect that table, while D and trimming were determined from the DNA. The sample table shows approximately 220,000 clones, and roughly 82% are seen once. The ten biggest clones cover around 4.7% of the sample.

A word on this clone: It lacks a known antigen. Per-base qualities were not stored, and no clone one base away is much larger.

Each collaborating institution followed its own protocols to collect whole blood in K2EDTA tubes. For TCRbeta analysis, collaborator samples were shipped as frozen whole blood, as isolated PBMCs, or as DNA extracted from either sample type. CDR1 SGHAT and CDR2 FQNNGV were looked up in the germline V gene. Counted from cysteine to phenylalanine, this CDR3 has 15 amino acids. The CDR3 DNA has 45 bases and is translated from base 1. V drops 10 bases and J drops 6 bases, leaving 25 bases in between. The receptor was isolated from a woman in her 70s with acute or convalescent COVID-19. The sequence is built from TRBV11-2 and TRBJ2-7, with a tentative D gene TRBD1 over 5 matching bases. Sequenced sample: peripheral blood. In nucleotide form, the sequence is TGTGCCACCCGGTTGGACAACCTTCACACCTTCGAGCAGTACTTC. The resulting protein is CATRLDNLHTFEQYF.